This T cell receptor (beta chain) was observed in a study of T-cell reconstitution after alpha-beta-depleted transplantation in children. Preparation of the TCRbeta library was carried out with unique molecular identifiers. TCRdb reprocessed the PCR reads via MiXCR and lists one record per CDR3 protein. The data hold 600,000 or so distinct CDR3 sequences, with more than 20% observed a single time. Study-wide points: Expanded graft clones, several hundred of them, were reportedly the source of alpha-beta T cells about two months after transplant.

In regard to this clonotype: Its cognate antigen is unknown.

The clonotype comes from a boy in the first two years of life who had a stem cell transplant for acute myeloid leukemia, so the T cells may come from the graft donor. This sample comprised PBMCs, mostly from graft donor cells, obtained 360 days after TCRalphabeta/CD19-depleted stem cell transplant.

The CDR3 DNA is TGTGCCAGCAGCTTAAGAGGGGCGGGGCAAGAGACCCAGTACTTC. Its translation is CASSLRGAGQETQYF. The chain couples TRBV11-2 to TRBJ2-5; tentatively, D is TRBD2 (6 bases). CDR1 SGHAT and CDR2 FQNNGV come from the germline V gene. The CDR3 covers 15 residues. V lost 2 bases to trimming and J lost 2 bases, with 12 bases between them.